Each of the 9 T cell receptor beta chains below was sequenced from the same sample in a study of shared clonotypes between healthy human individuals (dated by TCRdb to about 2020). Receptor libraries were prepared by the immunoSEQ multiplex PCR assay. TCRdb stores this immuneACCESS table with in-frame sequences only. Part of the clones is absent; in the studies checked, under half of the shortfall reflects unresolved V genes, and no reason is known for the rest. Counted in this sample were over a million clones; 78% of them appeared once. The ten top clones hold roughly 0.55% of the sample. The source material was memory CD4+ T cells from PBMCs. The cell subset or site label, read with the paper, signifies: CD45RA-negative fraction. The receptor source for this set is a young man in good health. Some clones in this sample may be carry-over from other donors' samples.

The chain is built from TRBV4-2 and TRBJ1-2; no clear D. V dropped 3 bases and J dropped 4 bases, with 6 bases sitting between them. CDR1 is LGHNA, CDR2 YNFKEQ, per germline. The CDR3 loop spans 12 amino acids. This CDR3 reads CASSQASYGYTF. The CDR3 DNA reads TGTGCCAGCAGCCAGGCGTCCTATGGCTACACCTTC.

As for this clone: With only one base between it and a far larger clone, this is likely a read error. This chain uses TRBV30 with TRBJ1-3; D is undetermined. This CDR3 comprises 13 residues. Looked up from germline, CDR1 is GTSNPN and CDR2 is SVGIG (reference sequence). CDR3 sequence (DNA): TGTGCCTGGAGTGATGCGGGTGGAGACACCATATATTTT. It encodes CAWSDAGGDTIYF.

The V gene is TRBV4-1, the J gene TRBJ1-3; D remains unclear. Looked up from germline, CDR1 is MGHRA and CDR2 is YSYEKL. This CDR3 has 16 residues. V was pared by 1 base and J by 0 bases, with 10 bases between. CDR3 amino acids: CASSQAMGSSGNTIYF. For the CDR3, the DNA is TGCGCCAGCAGCCAAGCTATGGGGAGCTCTGGAAACACCATATATTTT.

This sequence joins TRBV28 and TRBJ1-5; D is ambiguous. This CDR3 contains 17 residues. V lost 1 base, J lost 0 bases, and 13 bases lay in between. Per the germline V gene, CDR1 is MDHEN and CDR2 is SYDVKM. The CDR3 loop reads CASSLFRAVYSNQPQHF. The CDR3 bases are TGTGCCAGCAGTTTATTCCGGGCAGTCTATAGCAATCAGCCCCAGCATTTT.

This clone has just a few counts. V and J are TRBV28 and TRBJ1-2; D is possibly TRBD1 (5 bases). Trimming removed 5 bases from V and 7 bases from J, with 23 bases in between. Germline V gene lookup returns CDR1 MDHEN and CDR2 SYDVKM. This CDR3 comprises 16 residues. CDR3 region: CASSLTLGGARSGYTF. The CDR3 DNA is TGTGCCAGCAGTCTAACCCTTGGAGGGGCTCGGAGTGGCTACACCTTC.

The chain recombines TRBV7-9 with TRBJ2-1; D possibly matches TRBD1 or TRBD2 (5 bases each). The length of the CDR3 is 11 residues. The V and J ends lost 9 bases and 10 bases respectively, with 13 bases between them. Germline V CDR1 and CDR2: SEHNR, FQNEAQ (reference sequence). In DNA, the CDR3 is TGTGCCAGTGAATCCGGGACGGAGCAGTTCTTC. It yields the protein CASESGTEQFF.

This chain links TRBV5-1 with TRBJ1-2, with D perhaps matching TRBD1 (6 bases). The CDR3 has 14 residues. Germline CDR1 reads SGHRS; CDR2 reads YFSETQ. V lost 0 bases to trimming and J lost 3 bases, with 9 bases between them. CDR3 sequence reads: CASSLGAGDYGYTF. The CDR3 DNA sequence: TGCGCCAGCAGCTTGGGGGCAGGGGACTATGGCTACACCTTC.

The DNA of the CDR3 is TGTGCCAGCAGTCCCGACCGGGGGGGCTACACCTTC. This translates into CASSPDRGGYTF. V gene TRBV2 combines with J gene TRBJ1-2; possible D gene TRBD1, 5 bases. The CDR3 is 12 residues long. Germline V gene sequence: CDR1 SNHLY, CDR2 FYNNEI. V lost 5 bases and J 8 bases, leaving 12 bases between the germline ends. Using reference TRBV2 and TRBJ1-2 for the parts outside the CDR3, the full variable domain is EPEVTQTPSHQVTQMGQEVILRCVPISNHLYFYWYRQILGQKVEFLVSFYNNEISEKSEIFDDQFSVERPDGSNFTLKIRSTKLEDSAMYFCASSPDRGGYTFGSGTRLTVV.

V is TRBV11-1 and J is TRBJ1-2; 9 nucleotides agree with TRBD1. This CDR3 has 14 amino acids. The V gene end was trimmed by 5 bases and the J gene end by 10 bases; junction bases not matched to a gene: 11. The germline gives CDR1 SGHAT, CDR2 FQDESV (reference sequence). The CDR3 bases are TGTGCCAGCAGCGCACGCCGGGACAGGGTTTCCTACACCTTC. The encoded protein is CASSARRDRVSYTF.